These 27 T cell receptor beta chains were sequenced from one sample in a study of blood T cells in healthy people across ages. Primed by a sample-barcoded 5' primer and a J-beta primer mix, a second PCR proceeded for about 6 to 12 cycles. TCRdb reprocessed the 5' RACE reads with MiXCR, giving one entry per CDR3 protein. Among roughly 500,000 distinct CDR3 sequences listed, 27% were seen once. Input material: blood. These receptors were taken from a woman in her 70s in good health.

This clonotype showed up just a few times. The chain carries TRBV6-4 and TRBJ2-7, with 9 positions matching TRBD1. CDR1 and CDR2 from the germline V gene are MRHNA and SNTAGT. The V segment lost 6 bases and the J segment 0 bases; nucleotides outside the gene matches: 6. The CDR3 loop spans 15 amino acids. In DNA form, the CDR3 reads TGTGCCAGCAGCGGACGGGACAGGGTCTCCTACGAGCAGTACTTC. Amino acids: CASSGRDRVSYEQYF.

The table lists this clonotype with a few counts. The J gene is TRBJ2-5, the V gene TRBV20-1; TRBD2 might be the D (6 bases). The J call may be faulty, since TRBJ2-7 better matches the DNA end. The CDR3 consists of 13 residues. Per germline, CDR1 DFQATT and CDR2 SNEGSKA (reference sequence). The CDR3 DNA reads TGCAGTGCTAGTGGGCTGGGACTCTACGAGCAGTACTTC. Amino acid sequence: CSASGLGLYEQYF.

Only a few counts were recorded for this clonotype. V and J are TRBV3-1 and TRBJ2-5; 8 positions match TRBD2. The V gene's germline CDR1 is LGHDT and CDR2 YNNKEL (reference sequence). V lost 5 bases, J lost 3 bases, and 5 bases stayed unmatched. The CDR3 has 14 amino acids. CDR3 region: CASSTSGGKETQYF. In DNA form, the CDR3 reads TGTGCCAGCAGCACTAGCGGTGGAAAAGAGACCCAGTACTTC.

This clonotype appeared a few times. One end of the junction varies from germline; a read error may be responsible. The J gene is TRBJ2-1, the V gene TRBV6-2 or TRBV6-3, with D unclear. The length of the CDR3 is 15 residues. Germline V gene data show CDR1 as MNHEY and CDR2 as SVGEGT. The CDR3 loop is CASSYIAPGYNEQFF. The CDR3 DNA reads as TGCGCCAGCAGTTACATTGCCCCGGGCTACAATGAGCAGTTCTTC.

The chain recombines TRBV6-5 with TRBJ1-2; D is unresolved. V lost 1 base, J lost 6 bases, and 9 bases lay in between. Looked up from germline, CDR1 is MNHEY and CDR2 is SVGAGI. The CDR3 is 13 amino acids. The CDR3 DNA follows: TGTGCCAGCAGTTACTTAAGCCTAGATGGCTACACCTTC. It encodes CASSYLSLDGYTF.

The chain employs TRBV5-5 and TRBJ1-6, with D tentatively TRBD1 (6 bases). This CDR3 is 15 amino acids long. Trimming pared 2 bases from V and 10 bases from J, leaving 16 bases between. CDR1 is SGHKS and CDR2 is YYEKEE in the germline V gene (reference sequence). Here the CDR3 reads CASSLLRGVGSPLHF. The CDR3 DNA reads as TGTGCCAGCAGCTTACTCAGGGGAGTGGGATCACCCCTCCACTTT.

Concerning this clonotype itself: One end of the junction varies from germline; a read error may be responsible. The chain combines TRBV18 with TRBJ1-2; the match to TRBD1 covers 7 bases. CDR3 length: 16 residues. Germline CDR1 and CDR2: KGHSH and LQKENI. As DNA, the CDR3 is TGTGCCAGGTCACCGGGGGACAGATTGACTAACTATGGCTACACCTTC. This translates into CARSPGDRLTNYGYTF.

The chain is built from TRBV12-5 and TRBJ2-7; TRBD2 might be the D (6 bases). This CDR3 contains 16 residues. V was shortened by 0 bases and J by 2 bases, with 14 bases between the two germline ends. The germline CDR1 and CDR2 sequences are LGHNT and FRNRAP. The CDR3 DNA reads TGTGCTAGTGGTTTGGTAATGGAGGGGATTCCCTACGAGCAGTACTTC. It is translated as CASGLVMEGIPYEQYF.

DNA of the CDR3: TGCGCCAGCAGATTCGGAAATACAGGAGGGGACACCGGGGAGCTGTTTTTT. Residues: CASRFGNTGGDTGELFF. The chain couples TRBV5-1 to TRBJ2-2; possible D gene TRBD2, 6 bases. Trimming removed 5 bases from V and 3 bases from J, with 20 bases in between. Germline V gives CDR1 SGHRS, CDR2 YFSETQ. CDR3 length: 17 amino acids.

The V and J genes are TRBV2 and TRBJ2-7; D remains unclear. This CDR3 has 12 amino acids. CDR1 is SNHLY, CDR2 FYNNEI, per germline. V was shortened by 8 bases and J by 4 bases, with 12 bases between the two germline ends. The CDR3 region has the DNA TGTGCCAGCCAGAGCCACCTATACGAGCAGTACTTC. This gives the protein CASQSHLYEQYF. Full variable domain (missing parts from reference TRBV2 and TRBJ2-7): EPEVTQTPSHQVTQMGQEVILRCVPISNHLYFYWYRQILGQKVEFLVSFYNNEISEKSEIFDDQFSVERPDGSNFTLKIRSTKLEDSAMYFCASQSHLYEQYFGPGTRLTVT.

The chain employs TRBV7-2 and TRBJ2-1; D is uncertain. V was clipped by 3 bases and J by 0 bases, with 9 bases between them. Looked up from germline, CDR1 is SGHTA and CDR2 is FQGNSA. This CDR3 contains 15 residues. The CDR3 loop reads CASSLAAASYNEQFF. CDR3 sequence (DNA): TGTGCCAGCAGCTTGGCCGCCGCCTCCTACAATGAGCAGTTCTTC.

The chain is built from TRBV6-4 and TRBJ1-2; possible D gene TRBD1, 5 bases. This CDR3 has 13 amino acids. V lost 0 bases and J 4 bases, leaving 6 bases between the germline ends. Germline values: CDR1 MRHNA, CDR2 SNTAGT. The CDR3, as DNA: TGTGCCAGCAGTGACTCGGGGACCTATGGCTACACCTTC. The encoded protein is CASSDSGTYGYTF.

This clonotype came up a few times. J is TRBJ2-5 and V is TRBV2, with D tentatively TRBD2 (5 bases). CDR3 length: 15 amino acids. Germline lookup yields CDR1 SNHLY and CDR2 FYNNEI. V was pared by 4 bases and J by 1 base, with 13 bases between. CDR3 nucleotides: TGTGCCAGCAGTGTTATTCGGGGAAGCCAAGAGACCCAGTACTTC. Amino acid sequence: CASSVIRGSQETQYF.

This clonotype was seen once. The rearrangement uses TRBV7-6 and TRBJ1-3; 7 nucleotides align to TRBD1. Unmatched junction bases numbered 5, after V lost 3 bases and J lost 0 bases. Per germline, CDR1 SGHVS and CDR2 FNYEAQ. This CDR3 is built from 16 residues. DNA for the CDR3: TGTGCCAGCAGCTTGGGGACAGCAGACTCTGGAAACACCATATATTTT. Translated, it gives CASSLGTADSGNTIYF.

This clonotype was counted many times. The chain uses TRBV7-2 and TRBJ2-2, with no clear D. Germline loops: CDR1 SGHTA, CDR2 FQGNSA. The CDR3 spans 14 residues. Between the trimmed V and J ends, which lost 5 bases and 5 bases, there was a span of 12 bases. This CDR3 reads CASSPVDGTGELFF. The CDR3 coding sequence is TGTGCCAGCAGCCCCGTGGATGGAACCGGGGAGCTGTTTTTT.

This clonotype was seen a handful of times. The CDR3 protein is CASSFYTAATGELFF. CDR3 DNA sequence: TGTGCCAGCAGTTTTTATACAGCGGCCACCGGGGAGCTGTTTTTT. This chain joins TRBV27 and TRBJ2-2, with D maybe TRBD2 (5 bases). Trimming left V 3 bases short and J 4 bases short, with 12 bases between. Germline CDR1 reads MNHEY; CDR2 reads SMNVEV (reference sequence). The CDR3 is made up of 15 amino acids.

The chain carries TRBV6-1 and TRBJ2-3, with 14 bases that match TRBD2. The ends lost 5 bases at V and 2 bases at J; junction bases unmatched: 12. The CDR3 has 19 amino acids. Germline-derived CDR1 and CDR2 are MNHNS and SASEGT. The CDR3: CASSPLLGLAGGSTDTQYF. CDR3 coding DNA: TGTGCCAGCAGTCCCTTATTAGGACTAGCGGGGGGATCCACAGATACGCAGTATTTT.

This clonotype has a handful of counts. The rearrangement links TRBV7-2 to TRBJ1-2; TRBD1 aligns across 7 bases. This CDR3 is built from 13 residues. V lost 3 bases, J lost 6 bases, and 4 bases stayed unmatched. Germline V gene sequence: CDR1 SGHTA, CDR2 FQGNSA. In DNA, the CDR3 is TGTGCCAGCAGCTTGACAGGGAAGGATGGCTACACCTTC. Protein sequence: CASSLTGKDGYTF.

Notes on this clonotype: A read error is possible here, since a much larger clone lies one base away. The J gene is TRBJ2-5, the V gene TRBV5-1; 12 bases match TRBD2. Germline CDR1 is SGHRS and CDR2 is YFSETQ. This CDR3 has 16 residues. For the CDR3, the DNA is TGCGCCAGCAGCGCCGGACTAGCGGGGAATCAAGAGGCCCAGTACTTC. The encoded protein is CASSAGLAGNQEAQYF.

V is TRBV7-2 and J is TRBJ2-2; no firm D call. This CDR3 comprises 14 residues. Trimming left V 6 bases short and J 2 bases short, with 10 bases between. The germline V gene has CDR1 SGHTA and CDR2 FQGNSA. CDR3 coding DNA: TGTGCCAGCAGGACAACTGCTAACACCGGGGAGCTGTTTTTT. It specifies CASRTTANTGELFF.

A few counts support this clonotype. The rearrangement links TRBV18 to TRBJ2-3; the D is unclear. Trimming pared 2 bases from V and 6 bases from J, leaving 6 bases between. The CDR3 runs 12 residues. Germline V gene sequence: CDR1 KGHSH, CDR2 LQKENI. For the CDR3, the DNA is TGTGCCAGCTCACCAGGAGTGGATACGCAGTATTTT. Translating it yields CASSPGVDTQYF.

This clonotype has more than one count but fewer than ten. V gene TRBV6-1 combines with J gene TRBJ2-7; D is undetermined. V was trimmed by 1 base and J by 2 bases, leaving 9 bases between them. Looked up from germline, CDR1 is MNHNS and CDR2 is SASEGT. The CDR3 runs 14 residues. The CDR3: CASSEEGATYEQYF. As DNA, the CDR3 is TGTGCCAGCAGTGAAGAAGGTGCCACCTACGAGCAGTACTTC.

This clonotype showed up just a few times. This chain joins TRBV4-3 and TRBJ1-4; a weak D match, TRBD1 (5 bases). CDR3 length: 14 amino acids. Germline values: CDR1 LGHNA, CDR2 YSLEER. The V end was cut by 7 bases, the J end by 8 bases, with 17 bases between. In nucleotides, the CDR3 is TGCGCCAGCACCCCTTCCCGGGGGTACGAAAAACTGTTTTTT. This sequence encodes CASTPSRGYEKLFF.

The V and J genes are TRBV12-3 or TRBV12-4 and TRBJ2-3, with D hard to call. The CDR3 is 16 residues long. The V end was cut by 1 base, the J end by 0 bases, with 11 bases between. CDR3 sequence (DNA): TGTGCCAGCAGTTTAGAAAGGATTTCTAGCACAGATACGCAGTATTTT. Translation gives CASSLERISSTDTQYF.

The chain links TRBV29-1 to TRBJ2-5, with a weak D call TRBD2 (6 bases). The length of the CDR3 is 12 residues. Trimming stripped 7 bases from V and 1 base from J, with 10 bases between. Germline values: CDR1 SQVTM, CDR2 ANQGSEA. CDR3 protein: CSGGDFQETQYF. The CDR3 DNA is TGCAGCGGCGGGGACTTCCAAGAGACCCAGTACTTC. Full variable domain (missing parts from reference TRBV29-1 and TRBJ2-5): SAVISQKPSRDICQRGTSLTIQCQVDSQVTMMFWYRQQPGQSLTLIATANQGSEATYESGFVIDKFPISRPNLTFSTLTVSNMSPEDSSIYLCSGGDFQETQYFGPGTRLLVL.

This clonotype was recorded at least ten times. The chain links TRBV2 to TRBJ2-3; D is unclear. Germline assignment: CDR1 SNHLY and CDR2 FYNNEI. The CDR3 has 11 residues. Trimming took off 7 bases at V and 3 bases at J, with 5 bases between the two ends. In nucleotides, the CDR3 is TGTGCCAGCACTAGGACAGATACGCAGTATTTT. Protein: CASTRTDTQYF.

This clonotype was picked up many times. V and J are TRBV27 and TRBJ2-5; no clear D gene. The end of the DNA is better explained by TRBJ2-7, so the J call may be wrong. CDR3 size: 15 residues. Germline V CDR1 and CDR2: MNHEY, SMNVEV (reference sequence). CDR3: CASSPTTWALYEQYF. The CDR3 coding sequence is TGTGCCAGCAGTCCCACAACCTGGGCGTTGTACGAGCAGTACTTC.